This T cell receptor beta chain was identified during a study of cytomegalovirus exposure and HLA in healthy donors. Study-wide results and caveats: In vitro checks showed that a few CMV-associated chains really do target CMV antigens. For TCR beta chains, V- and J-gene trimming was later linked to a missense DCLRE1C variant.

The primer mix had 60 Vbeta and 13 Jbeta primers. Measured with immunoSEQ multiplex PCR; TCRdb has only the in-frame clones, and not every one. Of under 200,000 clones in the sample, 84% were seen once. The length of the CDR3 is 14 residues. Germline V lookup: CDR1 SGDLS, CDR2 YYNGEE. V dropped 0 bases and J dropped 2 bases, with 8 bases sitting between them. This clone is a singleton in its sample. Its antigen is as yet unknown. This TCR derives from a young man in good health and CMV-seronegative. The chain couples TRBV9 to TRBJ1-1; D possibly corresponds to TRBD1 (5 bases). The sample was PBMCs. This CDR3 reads CASSVDRFNTEAFF. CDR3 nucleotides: TGTGCCAGCAGCGTAGACAGGTTCAACACTGAAGCTTTCTTT.